These T cell receptor beta chains were read from a single sample in a study of cytomegalovirus exposure and HLA in healthy donors. Produced via immunoSEQ multiplex PCR; TCRdb's table is partial and in-frame only. The sample lists around 80,000 clones; 90% to 95% were seen once. Sample: PBMCs. Receptors were obtained from a woman aged 18-29 years in good health and CMV-seronegative. Both conserved end residues are part of each CDR3. The D gene is left open where the match is weak. A row's size may be missing; if present it is once, few, many or a size class.

d_call: TRBD2
j_call: TRBJ2-3
cdr3_length: 16
clone_size: .
v_call: TRBV7-2
cdr3_nt: TGTGCCAGCAGCTTTAGACTAGCGGGGGGAACAGATACGCAGTATTTT
cdr3_aa: CASSFRLAGGTDTQYF

d_call: .
j_call: TRBJ2-7
cdr3_length: 13
clone_size: .
v_call: TRBV19
cdr3_nt: TGTGCCAGTAGTATCCAGGAATCCTACGAGCAGTACTTC
cdr3_aa: CASSIQESYEQYF

d_call: TRBD1
j_call: TRBJ2-1
cdr3_length: 16
clone_size: .
v_call: TRBV10-3
cdr3_nt: TGTGCCATCAGGAAACCAGGGGGCGCGGAGTACAATGAGCAGTTCTTC
cdr3_aa: CAIRKPGGAEYNEQFF

d_call: .
j_call: TRBJ2-5
cdr3_length: 15
clone_size: .
v_call: TRBV5-4
cdr3_nt: TGTGCCAGCAGCTTCCCAGGGGCCGGACAAGAGACCCAGTACTTC
cdr3_aa: CASSFPGAGQETQYF

d_call: TRBD1
j_call: TRBJ2-1
cdr3_length: 15
clone_size: .
v_call: TRBV28
cdr3_nt: TGTGCCAGCAGTTTATGGGGACAGGGTGAGTGGGGGCAGTTCTTC
cdr3_aa: CASSLWGQGEWGQFF

d_call: .
j_call: TRBJ1-2
cdr3_length: 17
clone_size: .
v_call: TRBV7-2
cdr3_nt: TGTGCCAGCAGCTTAGCGATCGGAGGAAGGCCGTTGGAGGGCTACACCTTC
cdr3_aa: CASSLAIGGRPLEGYTF

d_call: .
j_call: TRBJ1-5
cdr3_length: 16
clone_size: .
v_call: TRBV4-1
cdr3_nt: TGCGCCAGCAGCCAGTTCCTCATAGCCAGCAATCAGCCCCAGCATTTT
cdr3_aa: CASSQFLIASNQPQHF

d_call: TRBD2
j_call: TRBJ2-7
cdr3_length: 17
clone_size: .
v_call: TRBV18
cdr3_nt: TGTGCCAGCTCACAAAATACCGGGACTAGCGGTACCTACGAGCAGTACTTC
cdr3_aa: CASSQNTGTSGTYEQYF

d_call: TRBD1
j_call: TRBJ2-7
cdr3_length: 18
clone_size: .
v_call: TRBV11-2
cdr3_nt: TGTGCCAGCAGCTGGGGAGCCCGAAAGGGACAGGCGTCCTACGAGCAGTACTTC
cdr3_aa: CASSWGARKGQASYEQYF

d_call: .
j_call: TRBJ1-5
cdr3_length: 15
clone_size: .
v_call: TRBV7-2
cdr3_nt: TGTGCCAGCAGCTTGACATCTTATAGCAATCAGCCCCAGCATTTT
cdr3_aa: CASSLTSYSNQPQHF

d_call: .
j_call: TRBJ2-1
cdr3_length: 13
clone_size: .
v_call: TRBV13
cdr3_nt: TGTGCCAGCAGCTCCCACCGCGGGGAAGAGGATTTCTTC
cdr3_aa: CASSSHRGEEDFF

d_call: TRBD2
j_call: TRBJ2-5
cdr3_length: 16
clone_size: .
v_call: TRBV2
cdr3_nt: TGTGCCAGCAACGGGGGTCTGAGCGGGGGACAAGAGACCCAGTACTTC
cdr3_aa: CASNGGLSGGQETQYF

d_call: .
j_call: TRBJ2-1
cdr3_length: 16
clone_size: once
v_call: TRBV15
cdr3_nt: TGTGCCACCAGCAGCCCCGGGGGAAGCTCCTACAATGAGCAGTTCTTC
cdr3_aa: CATSSPGGSSYNEQFF

d_call: .
j_call: TRBJ1-6
cdr3_length: 16
clone_size: .
v_call: TRBV18
cdr3_nt: TGTGCCAGCTCACCTTATCAAGGTCGAGGTAATTCACCCCTCCACTTT
cdr3_aa: CASSPYQGRGNSPLHF

d_call: .
j_call: TRBJ2-7
cdr3_length: 14
clone_size: .
v_call: TRBV25-1
cdr3_nt: TGTGCCAGCAGGATGGAACAGGACGTCCACGAGCAGTACTTC
cdr3_aa: CASRMEQDVHEQYF

d_call: TRBD2
j_call: TRBJ2-5
cdr3_length: 17
clone_size: .
v_call: TRBV19
cdr3_nt: TGTGCCAGTAGTACGACTAGCGGGAGGGCTGAAGGAGAGACCCAGTACTTC
cdr3_aa: CASSTTSGRAEGETQYF

d_call: TRBD2
j_call: TRBJ2-3
cdr3_length: 19
clone_size: .
v_call: TRBV5-4
cdr3_nt: TGTGCCAGCAGCTTTGAAGCACTAGCGGGGGGATATAGCACAGATACGCAGTATTTT
cdr3_aa: CASSFEALAGGYSTDTQYF

d_call: .
j_call: TRBJ2-7
cdr3_length: 12
clone_size: .
v_call: TRBV28
cdr3_nt: TGTGCCAGCAGTGCCTCGACCGGGGAGCAGTACTTC
cdr3_aa: CASSASTGEQYF

d_call: .
j_call: TRBJ2-3
cdr3_length: 16
clone_size: once
v_call: TRBV2
cdr3_nt: TGTGCCAGCAGTGACGGGACAACCTTTAGCACAGATACGCAGTATTTT
cdr3_aa: CASSDGTTFSTDTQYF

d_call: .
j_call: TRBJ2-5
cdr3_length: 15
clone_size: .
v_call: TRBV7-9
cdr3_nt: TGTGCCAGCAGCTTATTTATTTGGCAGCAAGAGACCCAGTACTTC
cdr3_aa: CASSLFIWQQETQYF

d_call: .
j_call: TRBJ1-2
cdr3_length: 13
clone_size: .
v_call: TRBV7-9
cdr3_nt: TGTGCCAGCAGCCCCGCGGTGGGCTATGGCTACACCTTC
cdr3_aa: CASSPAVGYGYTF

d_call: TRBD2
j_call: TRBJ2-5
cdr3_length: 14
clone_size: .
v_call: TRBV28
cdr3_nt: TGTGCCAGCACTCCGGGACTAGCAGCCGAGACCCAGTACTTC
cdr3_aa: CASTPGLAAETQYF

d_call: .
j_call: TRBJ1-2
cdr3_length: 13
clone_size: .
v_call: TRBV28
cdr3_nt: TGTGCCAGCAGCCGCGGGACTCTCTATGGCTACACCTTC
cdr3_aa: CASSRGTLYGYTF

d_call: .
j_call: TRBJ2-7
cdr3_length: 11
clone_size: few
v_call: TRBV5-6
cdr3_nt: TGTGCCCCTCCCCCCCACTTGGAGCAGTACTTC
cdr3_aa: CAPPPHLEQYF

d_call: TRBD1
j_call: TRBJ2-1
cdr3_length: 15
clone_size: .
v_call: TRBV5-6
cdr3_nt: TGTGCCAGCAGCTTGGTCGACAGGGACTACAATGAGCAGTTCTTC
cdr3_aa: CASSLVDRDYNEQFF

d_call: TRBD2
j_call: TRBJ2-7
cdr3_length: 14
clone_size: once
v_call: TRBV14
cdr3_nt: TGTGCCAGCAGCCAAGCGGGAGGCTCCTACGAGCAGTACTTC
cdr3_aa: CASSQAGGSYEQYF

d_call: TRBD2
j_call: TRBJ2-5
cdr3_length: 15
clone_size: .
v_call: TRBV11-2
cdr3_nt: TGTGCCAGCAGATTGACTAGCATCACCCAAGAGACCCAGTACTTC
cdr3_aa: CASRLTSITQETQYF

d_call: .
j_call: TRBJ2-3
cdr3_length: 15
clone_size: .
v_call: TRBV2
cdr3_nt: TGTGCCAGCAACCAACAGGGACCCTCCACAGATACGCAGTATTTT
cdr3_aa: CASNQQGPSTDTQYF

d_call: .
j_call: TRBJ2-7
cdr3_length: 12
clone_size: .
v_call: TRBV30
cdr3_nt: TGTGCCTGGAGTCCTTCCCTCTACGAGCAGTACTTC
cdr3_aa: CAWSPSLYEQYF

d_call: .
j_call: TRBJ2-2
cdr3_length: 14
clone_size: .
v_call: TRBV27
cdr3_nt: TGTGCCAGCAGTTTAAGAGGGAGTACCGGGGAGCTGTTTTTT
cdr3_aa: CASSLRGSTGELFF

d_call: .
j_call: TRBJ1-3
cdr3_length: 15
clone_size: .
v_call: TRBV7-7
cdr3_nt: TGTGCCAGCAGCCCAGGGGCCGGAATTGGAAACACCATATATTTT
cdr3_aa: CASSPGAGIGNTIYF

d_call: TRBD1
j_call: TRBJ2-7
cdr3_length: 15
clone_size: .
v_call: TRBV7-2
cdr3_nt: TGTGCCAGCAGCTTAGTAGGGACAGACACCTACGAGCAGTACTTC
cdr3_aa: CASSLVGTDTYEQYF

d_call: .
j_call: TRBJ1-4
cdr3_length: 14
clone_size: once
v_call: TRBV30
cdr3_nt: TGTGCCTGGAGTACGGTCGCAACTAATGAAAAACTGTTTTTT
cdr3_aa: CAWSTVATNEKLFF

d_call: TRBD2
j_call: TRBJ2-1
cdr3_length: 18
clone_size: .
v_call: TRBV28
cdr3_nt: TGTGCCAGCAGCCCTTTATCGCGCCTCGCGGGAGTGTCGGATGAGCAGTTCTTC
cdr3_aa: CASSPLSRLAGVSDEQFF

d_call: TRBD1
j_call: TRBJ2-5
cdr3_length: 13
clone_size: .
v_call: TRBV18
cdr3_nt: TGTGCCAGCTCACCGGGACAGGGTGAGACCCAGTACTTC
cdr3_aa: CASSPGQGETQYF

d_call: .
j_call: TRBJ2-3
cdr3_length: 14
clone_size: .
v_call: TRBV9
cdr3_nt: TGTGCCAGCAGCGTATACGGGGGCACAGATACGCAGTATTTT
cdr3_aa: CASSVYGGTDTQYF

d_call: .
j_call: TRBJ2-1
cdr3_length: 16
clone_size: .
v_call: TRBV7-9
cdr3_nt: TGTGCCAGCAGCCCCGTCGGTGAGGGATGGTCCAATGAGCAGTTCTTC
cdr3_aa: CASSPVGEGWSNEQFF

d_call: .
j_call: TRBJ2-1
cdr3_length: 16
clone_size: .
v_call: TRBV4-1
cdr3_nt: TGCGCCAGCAGCAATCCCAGCAGGGATACCTCCAATGAGCAGTTCTTC
cdr3_aa: CASSNPSRDTSNEQFF

d_call: .
j_call: TRBJ2-7
cdr3_length: 16
clone_size: .
v_call: TRBV10-2
cdr3_nt: TGCGCCAGCACCGAATCGGCGGGGGCCGGCTCCTACGAGCAGTACTTC
cdr3_aa: CASTESAGAGSYEQYF

d_call: .
j_call: TRBJ2-2
cdr3_length: 14
clone_size: .
v_call: TRBV7-7
cdr3_nt: TGTGCCAGCAGCCAGACTGAGGGCGCCGGGGAGCTGTTTTTT
cdr3_aa: CASSQTEGAGELFF

d_call: .
j_call: TRBJ2-3
cdr3_length: 16
clone_size: .
v_call: TRBV11-3
cdr3_nt: TGTGCCAGCAGCTTAGAGTTCGGTGCAGGCGCAGATACGCAGTATTTT
cdr3_aa: CASSLEFGAGADTQYF

d_call: TRBD1
j_call: TRBJ2-1
cdr3_length: 16
clone_size: once
v_call: TRBV6-4
cdr3_nt: TGTGCCAGCAGTGACTCGACAGGGCGAACCTACAATGAGCAGTTCTTC
cdr3_aa: CASSDSTGRTYNEQFF

d_call: TRBD2
j_call: TRBJ2-1
cdr3_length: 18
clone_size: .
v_call: TRBV11-3
cdr3_nt: TGTGCCAGCAGCCCCGGACTAGCGGGAGGGATTTTCTACAATGAGCAGTTCTTC
cdr3_aa: CASSPGLAGGIFYNEQFF

d_call: .
j_call: TRBJ2-2
cdr3_length: 15
clone_size: .
v_call: TRBV4-1
cdr3_nt: TGCGCCAGCAGCCAAGATAGTCGGGGCACCGGGGAGCTGTTTTTT
cdr3_aa: CASSQDSRGTGELFF

d_call: TRBD2
j_call: TRBJ2-5
cdr3_length: 15
clone_size: .
v_call: TRBV4-3
cdr3_nt: TGCGCCAGCAGCCAAGATGCAGGGAGGGTTGTGATCCAGTACTTC
cdr3_aa: CASSQDAGRVVIQYF

d_call: TRBD1
j_call: TRBJ2-7
cdr3_length: 15
clone_size: .
v_call: TRBV6-5
cdr3_nt: TGTGCCAGCAGTTACCCGAGCGGGACAGGGCACGAGCAGTACTTC
cdr3_aa: CASSYPSGTGHEQYF

d_call: TRBD1
j_call: TRBJ1-5
cdr3_length: 16
clone_size: .
v_call: TRBV7-2
cdr3_nt: TGTGCCAGCAGCCTGGGGACAGGGTGGAGCAATCAGCCCCAGCATTTT
cdr3_aa: CASSLGTGWSNQPQHF

d_call: .
j_call: TRBJ2-1
cdr3_length: 15
clone_size: .
v_call: TRBV29-1
cdr3_nt: TGCAGCGTCGGGGCCCGGCTAGCGCTCCGCGGTGAGCAGTTCTTC
cdr3_aa: CSVGARLALRGEQFF